This passage covers 5 T cell receptor beta chains from one sample sequenced in a study of T cells in Graves' hyperthyroidism and ophthalmopathy. Amplified TCR beta CDR3 regions came from RNA transcripts. HTBI primers were employed in a first-round RT-PCR of the TCR CDR3. A single record per CDR3 protein comes from TCRdb applying MiXCR to the multiplex PCR reads. The sample yields approximately 430,000 distinct CDR3 sequences, roughly 14% seen once. The sample taken for sequencing was blood. Source of these receptors: a young woman with Graves' hyperthyroidism.

Many counts were recorded for this clonotype. The chain couples TRBV27 to TRBJ2-7; D may match TRBD1 or TRBD2 (5 bases each). V gave up 0 bases and J gave up 3 bases, with 15 bases separating them. The CDR3 is 16 residues long. CDR1 is MNHEY, CDR2 SMNVEV, per germline (reference sequence). CDR3 loop: CASSLSMGPSYYEQYF. The CDR3 DNA reads as TGTGCCAGCAGTTTATCCATGGGACCGAGCTACTACGAGCAGTACTTC.

This clonotype came up many times. The chain employs TRBV7-9 and TRBJ2-1, with D perhaps matching TRBD2 (6 bases). CDR3 length equals 15 residues. The V end lost 5 bases, the J end lost 5 bases, and 16 bases lay between the germline ends. The germline gives CDR1 SEHNR, CDR2 FQNEAQ (reference sequence). The CDR3 region has the DNA TGTGCCAGCAGCCCCCGAGGTGCGGGGCACAATGAGCAGTTCTTC. It is translated as CASSPRGAGHNEQFF.

This clonotype was detected many times. The chain employs TRBV5-1 and TRBJ2-3; TRBD1 aligns across 7 bases. This CDR3 region has 18 residues. The V gene end was trimmed by 2 bases and the J gene end by 2 bases; junction bases not matched to a gene: 14. CDR1 is SGHRS, CDR2 YFSETQ, per germline. For the CDR3, the DNA is TGCGCCAGCAGCTTAGTTTGGTCCGGGACAGACATCACAGATACGCAGTATTTT. It codes for CASSLVWSGTDITDTQYF.

The chain recombines TRBV5-8 with TRBJ2-3, with a weak D call TRBD2 (5 bases). The CDR3 has 15 amino acids. The V and J ends lost 1 base and 6 bases respectively, with 15 bases between them. CDR1 SGHTS and CDR2 YDEGEE come from the germline V gene. The CDR3 bases are TGTGCCAGCAGCTTGTACTCGCGGGTCACGGATACGCAGTATTTT. It yields the protein CASSLYSRVTDTQYF.

A note on this clonotype: Possible read error: a much larger clone is one base away. The chain carries TRBV20-1 and TRBJ1-1, with TRBD1 as a possible D gene (5 bases). Deletions cut 2 bases from V and 10 bases from J, with 17 bases between. Germline values: CDR1 DFQATT, CDR2 SNEGSKA (reference sequence). The CDR3 is made up of 13 amino acids. CDR3 DNA sequence: TGCAGTGCTAGACCCGGGACGGTTAGGGGAGCTTTCTTT. Amino acid sequence: CSARPGTVRGAFF.